This entry describes one T cell receptor (beta chain). Method: immunoSEQ multiplex PCR; TCRdb's copy keeps in-frame clones and lacks some. This table holds about 300,000 clones, 70% to 90% found once. This specimen comes from a study of blood T cell repertoires in COVID-19. Study context: PBMCs, B-cell-depleted T cells, or T cells provided the cDNA or gDNA that made up the material.

Patients in Seattle were enrolled during active infection, then followed longitudinally. The sample taken for sequencing was peripheral blood. The TCR was taken from a woman between 50 and 59 years old with COVID-19, enrolled during active disease.

This chain's CDR3 is CASRQQGSSEQFF. The CDR3 nucleotides are TGCGCCAGCAGGCAACAGGGCTCAAGTGAGCAGTTCTTC. The rearrangement joins TRBV10-1 to TRBJ2-1, with a possible D match to TRBD1 (6 bases). V was cut by 6 bases and J by 9 bases, with 15 bases left in between. The CDR3 has 13 residues. Germline-derived CDR1 and CDR2 are WNHNN and SYGVQD (reference sequence).